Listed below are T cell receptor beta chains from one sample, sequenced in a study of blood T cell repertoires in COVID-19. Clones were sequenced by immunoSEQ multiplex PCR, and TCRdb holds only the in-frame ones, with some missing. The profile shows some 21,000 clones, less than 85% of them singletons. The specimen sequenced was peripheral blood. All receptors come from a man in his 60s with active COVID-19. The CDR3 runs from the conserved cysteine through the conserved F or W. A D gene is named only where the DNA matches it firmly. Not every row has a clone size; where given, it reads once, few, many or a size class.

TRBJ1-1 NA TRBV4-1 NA CASSQESLFLNTEAFF TGCGCCAGCAGCCAAGAATCTTTGTTCCTGAACACTGAAGCTTTCTTT
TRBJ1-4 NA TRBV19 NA CASSIAGVNEKLFF TGTGCCAGTAGTATAGCGGGAGTTAATGAAAAACTGTTTTTT
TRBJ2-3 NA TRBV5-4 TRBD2 CASSFRLAGGYTDTQYF TGTGCCAGCAGCTTCCGACTAGCGGGAGGATACACAGATACGCAGTATTTT
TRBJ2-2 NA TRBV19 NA CASNDGGSPGELFF TGTGCCAGTAACGACGGAGGATCACCCGGGGAGCTGTTTTTT
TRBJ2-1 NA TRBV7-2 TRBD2 CASSPGTSGYNEQFF TGTGCCAGCAGCCCCGGGACTAGCGGATACAATGAGCAGTTCTTC
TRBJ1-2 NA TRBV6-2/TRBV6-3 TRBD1 CASSYSTGQGYTF TGTGCCAGCAGTTACTCGACAGGGCAGGGCTACACCTTC
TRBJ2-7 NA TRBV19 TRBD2 CASSPGLVSHEQYF TGTGCCAGTAGTCCCGGACTAGTTTCCCACGAGCAGTACTTC
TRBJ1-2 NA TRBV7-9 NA CASSSSGESTYTF TGTGCCAGCAGCTCCTCAGGGGAATCGACTTACACCTTC
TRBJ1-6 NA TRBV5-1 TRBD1 CASSLNLGQGTNSPLHF TGCGCCAGCAGCTTGAATCTCGGACAGGGAACTAATTCACCCCTCCACTTT
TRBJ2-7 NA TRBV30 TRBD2 CAWLETSGAYEQYF TGTGCCTGGCTAGAGACTAGCGGGGCCTACGAGCAGTACTTC
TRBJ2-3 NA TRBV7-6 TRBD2 CASSPLAGVRGVTDTQYF TGTGCCAGCAGTCCCCTAGCGGGAGTGCGGGGGGTCACAGATACGCAGTATTTT
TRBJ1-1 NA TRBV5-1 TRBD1 CASSIGGAGTEAFF TGCGCCAGCAGCATAGGGGGCGCCGGCACTGAAGCTTTCTTT
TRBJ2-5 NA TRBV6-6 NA CASSYSDRPQYF TGTGCCAGCAGTTACTCCGACAGGCCCCAGTACTTC
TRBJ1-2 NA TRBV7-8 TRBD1 CASSPDRQANYGYTF TGTGCCAGCAGCCCGGACAGGCAAGCTAACTATGGCTACACCTTC
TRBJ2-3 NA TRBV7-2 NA CASSLERFTPTQYF TGTGCCAGCAGCTTAGAACGGTTCACTCCTACGCAGTATTTT
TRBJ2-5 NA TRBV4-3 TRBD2 CASSPTSGSDETQYF TGCGCCAGCAGCCCAACTAGCGGGAGCGATGAGACCCAGTACTTC
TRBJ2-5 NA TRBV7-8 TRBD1 CASSARRTGREETQYF TGTGCCAGCAGCGCCAGGAGGACAGGGCGGGAAGAGACCCAGTACTTC
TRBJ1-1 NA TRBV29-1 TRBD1 CSVPSQQGARYTEAFF TGCAGCGTTCCATCCCAACAGGGGGCGCGTTACACTGAAGCTTTCTTT
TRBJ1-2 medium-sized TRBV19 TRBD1 CASSGQATTYGYTF TGTGCCAGTAGCGGACAGGCGACGACCTATGGCTACACCTTC
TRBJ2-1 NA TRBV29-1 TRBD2 CSVEDLASGYPGEQFF TGCAGCGTTGAAGATTTGGCTAGCGGGTATCCTGGGGAGCAGTTCTTC
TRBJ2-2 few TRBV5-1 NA CASSLAAGSGTGELFF TGCGCCAGCAGCTTGGCCGCCGGGTCGGGCACCGGGGAGCTGTTTTTT
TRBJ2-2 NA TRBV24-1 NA CATSDYGRGNTGELFF TGTGCCACCAGTGATTATGGGCGGGGGAACACCGGGGAGCTGTTTTTT
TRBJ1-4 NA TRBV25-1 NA CATDSGIDEKLFF TGTGCCACCGATTCGGGGATTGATGAAAAACTGTTTTTT
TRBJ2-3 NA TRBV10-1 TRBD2 CASSERTSGTDTQYF TGCGCCAGCAGTGAGCGGACTAGCGGCACAGATACGCAGTATTTT
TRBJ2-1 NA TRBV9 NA CASSDDGVNNEQFF TGTGCCAGCAGCGACGACGGGGTTAACAATGAGCAGTTCTTC
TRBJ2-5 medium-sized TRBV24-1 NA CATSDSDSPVLEYF TGTGCCACCAGTGATTCGGACAGCCCAGTCTTGGAGTACTTC